A single sample gave rise to the 3 T cell receptor beta chains below, sequenced in a study of Ad26.COV2.S vaccination and SARS-CoV-2 variants. Libraries were prepared by immunoSEQ multiplex PCR; TCRdb keeps only in-frame clonotypes and omits some of them. Found here are about 370,000 clones, around 85% of them singletons; the top ten hold around 3.4%. Treatment in this sample: some 20 received Ad26.COV2.S at low or high dose, single or two shots; five or six received placebo; per-sample allocation not given. The investigators took samples on day 63 after the first vaccine or placebo injection. The sequencing here drew on peripheral blood, taken in a trial of Ad26.COV2.S vaccine versus placebo. Receptors originate from a person aged 18-65 years who received the Ad26.COV2.S COVID-19 vaccine or a placebo.

This chain joins TRBV6-4 and TRBJ1-4, with unresolved D. The germline V and J ends were trimmed by 6 bases and 10 bases, with 21 bases remaining between them. Germline loops: CDR1 MRHNA, CDR2 SNTAGT. CDR3 length: 15 amino acids. This CDR3 is CASRRRWAAVGKLFF. CDR3 coding DNA: TGTGCCAGCAGGAGGCGGTGGGCGGCGGTGGGAAAACTGTTTTTT.

The V call is TRBV10-1, the J call TRBJ2-2; D remains ambiguous. Germline V gene lookup returns CDR1 WNHNN and CDR2 SYGVQD (reference sequence). The CDR3 runs 13 residues. V lost 6 bases and J lost 0, with 5 bases in between. This CDR3 is CASRETNTGELFF. The CDR3 DNA reads TGCGCCAGCAGGGAGACGAACACCGGGGAGCTGTTTTTT.

This clone appeared a few times. The DNA of the CDR3 is TGTGCCAGCAGTGGAAGGACAGTCTCCTACGAGCAGTACTTC. It is translated as CASSGRTVSYEQYF. The gene calls are TRBV2 and TRBJ2-7; D may be TRBD1 (6 bases). CDR3 length: 14 residues. The V end was cut by 4 bases, the J end by 0 bases, with 10 bases between. Germline CDR1 SNHLY, CDR2 FYNNEI.